This T cell receptor beta chain was sequenced in a study of technical replicates of blood from a handful of donors. Germline V lookup: CDR1 SQVTM, CDR2 ANQGSEA. This CDR3 spans 12 amino acids. Trimming shortened V by 4 bases and J by 1 base, and 8 bases separated the two germline ends. Produced via immunoSEQ multiplex PCR; TCRdb's table is partial and in-frame only. The profile shows approximately 87,000 clones, 95% of them singletons. The chain uses TRBV29-1 and TRBJ2-7; no reliable D call. The sample was T cells isolated from PBMCs. The sequence derives from a human donor in good health. CDR3 in amino acids: CSVGSESYEQYF. DNA of the CDR3: TGCAGCGTTGGGTCTGAGTCCTACGAGCAGTACTTC.